A selection of T cell receptor beta chains follows, all from one sample in a study of T cell responses to AZD1222 COVID-19 vaccine. Generated by immunoSEQ multiplex PCR, the TCRdb table keeps only in-frame clones and is missing some. The data hold 150,000 to 200,000 clones, with about 92% observed a single time. Source: peripheral blood, taken on day 0 of AZD1222 vaccination. Receptor source: an adult in good health. CDR3s leave out the opening cysteine and the closing phenylalanine or tryptophan.

V gene: TRBV11-2; CDR3 protein: ATGGPSGRLIYEQY
V gene: TRBV5-1; CDR3 protein: ASSFQGVNTEAF
V gene: TRBV6-5; CDR3 protein: ASSARDPLAYEQY
V gene: TRBV19; CDR3 protein: ATTGFESNQPQH
V gene: TRBV6-2/TRBV6-3; CDR3 protein: ASSYSETSGGPSSGANVLT
V gene: TRBV6-6; CDR3 protein: ASSYGGQGNYGYT
V gene: TRBV25-1; CDR3 protein: ASSDQGYGYT
V gene: TRBV29-1; CDR3 protein: SVEESVGQPQH
V gene: TRBV18; CDR3 protein: ASSHSSGGLNTEAF
V gene: TRBV27; CDR3 protein: ASSSPGLAGGTDTQY
V gene: TRBV7-9; CDR3 protein: ASSSNRVLGYT
V gene: TRBV29-1; CDR3 protein: SVTPGVGGRTFSYNEQF
V gene: TRBV29-1; CDR3 protein: SVGGTVVNTEAF
V gene: TRBV5-5; CDR3 protein: ASSYGQVSDEQY
V gene: TRBV12-5; CDR3 protein: ASGLVLRQANYGYT
V gene: TRBV29-1; CDR3 protein: SVEDIGRSSYNEQF
V gene: TRBV18; CDR3 protein: ASSPSRTGGLETQY
V gene: TRBV7-6; CDR3 protein: ASSLGGRGQRGYGYT
V gene: TRBV4-2; CDR3 protein: ASSQARLAGAGANVLT
V gene: TRBV11-2; CDR3 protein: ASSRTGGGEDGYT
V gene: TRBV19; CDR3 protein: ASSDPGLTNYGYT
V gene: TRBV3-1/TRBV3-2; CDR3 protein: ASSHYRETEAF
V gene: TRBV13; CDR3 protein: ASSTVSDTQY
V gene: TRBV19; CDR3 protein: ASSSRLAVNTGELF
V gene: TRBV19; CDR3 protein: ASSIDLRNTEAF
V gene: TRBV13; CDR3 protein: ASSLPSPGYSEQF
V gene: TRBV6-4; CDR3 protein: ASWDGTNYGYT
V gene: TRBV19; CDR3 protein: ATQGGVGAGDQPQH
V gene: TRBV15; CDR3 protein: ATSRVIGVSTEAF
V gene: TRBV5-6; CDR3 protein: ASSLVNIGSNYGYT
V gene: TRBV30; CDR3 protein: AWTLDRGGKAF
V gene: TRBV3-1/TRBV3-2; CDR3 protein: ASSQVAGRVRGEQY